These T cell receptor beta chains were read from a single sample in a study of fetal regulatory T cell absence and autoimmunity. TCRdb's copy holds only in-frame clones and misses some; the assay was immunoSEQ multiplex PCR. Altogether about 95,000 clones are present, approximately 75% being singletons, with the ten largest covering less than 2.5%. Sequencing input: pancreas tissue. The receptors stem from a male donor with IPEX syndrome. CDR3s include the opening cysteine and the closing phenylalanine or tryptophan. D genes are given only for firm matches. Rows give clone size only sometimes, using once, few, many, or a class for an expanded clone.

size	D	V	J	CDR3	DNA
NA	NA	TRBV1	TRBJ2-7	CTACRTGGHEQYF	TGCACCGCTTGTAGGACAGGGGGCCACGAGCAGTACTTC
few	NA	TRBV2	TRBJ2-7	CASSEGRGPYEQYF	TGTGCCAGCAGTGAAGGCAGGGGTCCCTACGAGCAGTACTTC
NA	TRBD1	TRBV6-6	TRBJ2-1	CASSPDRVWNEQFF	TGTGCCAGCAGTCCGGACAGGGTGTGGAATGAGCAGTTCTTC
few	NA	TRBV5-1	TRBJ1-2	CASSSAGLDYGYTF	TGCGCCAGCAGCTCAGCAGGGTTGGACTATGGCTACACCTTC
NA	NA	TRBV5-6	TRBJ1-1	CASSLGGWNTEAFF	TGTGCCAGCAGCTTGGGGGGGTGGAACACTGAAGCTTTCTTT
NA	NA	TRBV6-5	TRBJ1-6	CASSLGVNSPLHF	TGTGCCAGCAGTTTGGGGGTTAATTCACCCCTCCACTTT
NA	TRBD1	TRBV6-6	TRBJ2-3	CASSVKPGQRTRNPFF	TGTGCCAGCAGCGTCAAACCGGGACAGCGTACCCGAAACCCATTTTTT
NA	TRBD1	TRBV18	TRBJ1-2	CASSPAGTGYGYTF	TGTGCCAGCTCACCCGCCGGGACAGGCTATGGCTACACCTTC
NA	TRBD2	TRBV11-3	TRBJ2-3	CASSLGLAGGPDTQYF	TGTGCCAGCAGCTTGGGACTAGCGGGGGGCCCAGATACGCAGTATTTT
NA	NA	TRBV5-1	TRBJ1-1	CASSLGVLNTEAFF	TGCGCCAGCAGCTTGGGGGTCTTGAACACTGAAGCTTTCTTT
NA	NA	TRBV19	TRBJ2-1	CASSIDLWGSASYNEQFF	TGTGCCAGTAGTATAGATCTATGGGGTAGCGCCTCCTACAATGAGCAGTTCTTC
NA	TRBD1	TRBV7-9	TRBJ2-1	CASSLDRNEQFF	TGTGCCAGCAGCTTGGACAGGAATGAGCAGTTCTTC
NA	TRBD2	TRBV11-3	TRBJ2-1	CASSLEGGGAAEQFF	TGTGCCAGCAGCTTAGAGGGCGGGGGGGCTGCTGAGCAGTTCTTC
few	NA	TRBV6-1	TRBJ2-7	CASIPGPYYEQYF	TGTGCCAGCATCCCGGGACCGTACTACGAGCAGTACTTC
NA	NA	TRBV6-5	TRBJ2-6	CASRHSGANLLTF	TGTGCCAGCAGACACTCTGGGGCCAACCTCCTGACTTTC
NA	TRBD2	TRBV6-1	TRBJ2-1	CASSETGLAGDNEQFF	TGTGCCAGCAGTGAAACGGGACTAGCGGGGGACAATGAGCAGTTCTTC
NA	NA	TRBV30	TRBJ2-7	CAWSAQGNEQYF	TGTGCCTGGAGTGCTCAGGGAAACGAGCAGTACTTC
once	NA	TRBV6-1	TRBJ2-3	CASSDTGWGTDTQYF	TGTGCCAGCAGTGACACAGGGTGGGGCACAGATACGCAGTATTTT